The sequence of this T cell receptor beta chain was determined in a study of cytomegalovirus exposure and HLA in healthy donors. Study outcomes and limitations: Fewer N-insertions than the roughly 630-donor mean were reportedly shown by an Asian-associated ancestry cluster in a later analysis. According to an earlier analysis, most TCR beta V segments yielded productive rearrangements about 87% or about 30% of the time. Rare TCR sequences dominated, though some public TCRs recurred in many donors.

As concerns this clone: No antigen is known for it.

A multiplex PCR was run with 60 Vbeta primers and 13 Jbeta primers. Some clones are missing from TCRdb's copy, which holds only in-frame ones; the method was immunoSEQ multiplex PCR. Recorded for this sample: tens of thousands of clones. The CDR3 is made up of 14 amino acids. V was clipped by 4 bases and J by 0 bases, with 10 bases between them. Per germline, CDR1 SGHRS and CDR2 YFSETQ. The sequence was obtained from a male donor in good health and CMV-seronegative. The chain carries TRBV5-1 and TRBJ1-2, with no clear D. The sample consisted of PBMCs. The CDR3 reads CASSLDTANYGYTF. The CDR3 coding sequence is TGCGCCAGCAGCCTCGACACGGCTAACTATGGCTACACCTTC.